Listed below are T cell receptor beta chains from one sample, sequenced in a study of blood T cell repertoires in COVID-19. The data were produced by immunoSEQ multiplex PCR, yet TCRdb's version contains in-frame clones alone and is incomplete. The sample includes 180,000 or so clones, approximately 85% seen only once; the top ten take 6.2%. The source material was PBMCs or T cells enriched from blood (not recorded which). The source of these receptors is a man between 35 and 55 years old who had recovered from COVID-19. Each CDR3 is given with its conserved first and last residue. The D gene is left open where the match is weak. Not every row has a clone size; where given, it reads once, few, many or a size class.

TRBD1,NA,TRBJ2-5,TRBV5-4,CASSSRGQGRIETQYF,TGTGCCAGCAGCTCCCGGGGACAGGGGAGGATCGAGACCCAGTACTTC
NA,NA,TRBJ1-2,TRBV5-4,CASGAEGLKLNDYGYTF,TGTGCCAGCGGAGCCGAGGGCCTCAAACTGAACGACTATGGCTACACCTTC
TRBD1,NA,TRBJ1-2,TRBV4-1,CASSQDQTGAYGYTF,TGCGCCAGCAGCCAGGACCAGACAGGGGCCTATGGCTACACCTTC
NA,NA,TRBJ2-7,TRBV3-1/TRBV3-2,CASSHRSYEQYF,TGTGCCAGCAGCCACCGTTCCTACGAGCAGTACTTC
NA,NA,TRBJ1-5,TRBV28,CASSLLEDQPQHF,TGTGCCAGCAGTTTATTGGAGGATCAGCCCCAGCATTTT
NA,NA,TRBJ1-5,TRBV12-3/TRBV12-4,CASREDRNQPQHF,TGTGCCAGCCGCGAGGATCGGAATCAGCCCCAGCATTTT
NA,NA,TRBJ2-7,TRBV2,CASSEQAPLFKQYF,TGTGCCAGCAGTGAACAGGCCCCTCTTTTCAAGCAGTACTTC
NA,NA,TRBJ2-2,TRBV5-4,CASSSARRVSTGELFF,TGTGCCAGCAGCTCCGCTCGGAGGGTGAGCACCGGGGAGCTGTTTTTT
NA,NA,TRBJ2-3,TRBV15,CATSLGSDTQYF,TGTGCCACCAGCCTAGGATCAGATACGCAGTATTTT
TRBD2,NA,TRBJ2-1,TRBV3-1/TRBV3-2,CASSQGSGRARNNEQFF,TGTGCCAGCAGCCAAGGGAGCGGGAGGGCCCGGAACAATGAGCAGTTCTTC
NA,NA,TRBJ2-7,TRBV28,CASSTATGPLYEQYF,TGTGCCAGCAGTACCGCGACAGGTCCGCTCTACGAGCAGTACTTC
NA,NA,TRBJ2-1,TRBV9,CASSVEGGFVRNEQFF,TGTGCCAGCAGCGTAGAAGGAGGGTTCGTGAGGAATGAGCAGTTCTTC
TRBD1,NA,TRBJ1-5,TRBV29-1,CSVGTGGNQPQHF,TGCAGCGTAGGGACAGGGGGCAATCAGCCCCAGCATTTT
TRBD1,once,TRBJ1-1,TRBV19,CASSRDRGRTEAFF,TGTGCCAGTAGTAGGGACAGGGGGCGCACTGAAGCTTTCTTT
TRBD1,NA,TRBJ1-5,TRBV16,CASSHTGGDQPQHF,TGTGCCAGCAGCCACACAGGGGGAGATCAGCCCCAGCATTTT
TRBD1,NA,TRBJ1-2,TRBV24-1,CATSGGVQGVNYGYTF,TGTGCCACCAGTGGGGGGGTACAGGGGGTCAACTATGGCTACACCTTC
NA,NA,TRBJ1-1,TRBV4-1,CASSHMMGGAEAFF,TGCGCCAGCAGCCATATGATGGGAGGGGCTGAAGCTTTCTTT
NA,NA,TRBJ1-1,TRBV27,CASSFDPGVDTEAFF,TGTGCCAGCAGTTTTGACCCAGGGGTGGACACTGAAGCTTTCTTT
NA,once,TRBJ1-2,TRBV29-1,CSAQRGNGYTF,TGCAGCGCCCAGAGGGGGAATGGCTACACCTTC
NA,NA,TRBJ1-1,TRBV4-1,CASSQDGQGYTEAFF,TGCGCCAGCAGCCAAGATGGTCAGGGGTACACTGAAGCTTTCTTT
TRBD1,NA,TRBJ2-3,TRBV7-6,CASSLGGQGASDTQYF,TGTGCCAGCAGCTTAGGTGGACAGGGGGCCAGTGATACGCAGTATTTT
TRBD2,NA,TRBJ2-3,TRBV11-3,CASSWGGVSPDTQYF,TGTGCCAGCAGCTGGGGGGGAGTATCACCAGATACGCAGTATTTT
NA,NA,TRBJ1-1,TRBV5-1,CASSLRRATEAFF,TGCGCCAGCAGCTTGCGCAGGGCCACTGAAGCTTTCTTT
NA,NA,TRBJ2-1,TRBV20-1,CSASQREQFF,TGCAGTGCTAGTCAGCGGGAGCAGTTCTTC
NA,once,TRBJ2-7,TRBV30,CAWSWQDEQYF,TGTGCCTGGAGTTGGCAGGACGAGCAGTACTTC
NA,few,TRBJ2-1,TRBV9,CASSVGFDEQFF,TGTGCCAGCAGCGTAGGTTTCGATGAGCAGTTCTTC
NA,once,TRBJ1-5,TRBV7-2,CASSLEKGPNQPQHF,TGTGCCAGCAGCTTAGAGAAGGGGCCGAATCAGCCCCAGCATTTT
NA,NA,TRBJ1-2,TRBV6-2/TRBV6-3,CASSRLSRYGYTF,TGTGCCAGCAGCCGTTTATCCCGCTATGGCTACACCTTC
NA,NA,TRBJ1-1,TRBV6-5,CASEVGTEAFF,TGTGCCAGCGAGGTTGGCACTGAAGCTTTCTTT
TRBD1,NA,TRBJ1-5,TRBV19,CATRDRGGNQPQHF,TGTGCCACTAGGGACAGGGGGGGCAATCAGCCCCAGCATTTT
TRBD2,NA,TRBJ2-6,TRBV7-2,CASSLEALAVSGANVLTF,TGTGCCAGCAGCTTAGAGGCACTAGCGGTCTCTGGGGCCAACGTCCTGACTTTC
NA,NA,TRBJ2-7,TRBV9,CASSPVVGGSTGEQYF,TGTGCCAGCAGCCCCGTAGTGGGCGGTTCAACGGGGGAGCAGTACTTC
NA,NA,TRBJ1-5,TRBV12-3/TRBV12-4,CASSLAGFQPQHF,TGTGCCAGCAGTTTAGCCGGGTTTCAGCCCCAGCATTTT
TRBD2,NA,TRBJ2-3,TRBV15,CATSRDRGGTQYF,TGTGCCACCAGCAGAGATCGCGGGGGAACGCAGTATTTT
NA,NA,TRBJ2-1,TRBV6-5,CASRENQGYEQFF,TGTGCCAGCAGAGAGAACCAGGGTTATGAGCAGTTCTTC
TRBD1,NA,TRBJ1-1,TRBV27,CASSSTGTEAFF,TGTGCCAGCAGTTCGACAGGGACTGAAGCTTTCTTT